This T cell receptor beta chain appears in the sequencing data of a study of identical twins. Study-level findings and limits: Whereas memory repertoires showed no such difference, abundant cord blood beta clonotypes carried fewer insertions. Invariant cells of the MAIT and iNKT types might have partly distorted the zero-insertion analyses. In drawing conclusions, the study used cross-sectional statistical analysis and did not follow the same donors.

Regarding this clonotype: Its antigen remains unidentified.

TCRdb re-analysed the 5' RACE reads in MiXCR, keeping a single row per CDR3 protein. The sample yields 450,000 or so distinct CDR3 sequences, 13% to 15% seen once. Germline CDR1 reads SQVTM; CDR2 reads ANQGSEA. The CDR3 spans 13 residues. V lost 6 bases to trimming and J lost 0 bases, with 9 bases between them. These same records also appear under a second study, on yellow fever vaccine responses in identical twins.

The chain is built from TRBV29-1 and TRBJ2-1; the D gene is possibly TRBD1 (5 bases). The sequence came from a woman between 18 and 30 years old in good health. Sequencing input: CD4+ T cells sorted from blood. The CDR3, as DNA: TGCAGCGTACTGGACATCTCCTACAATGAGCAGTTCTTC. Encoded protein: CSVLDISYNEQFF.